This entry concerns a single T cell receptor beta chain. The target of this receptor is not known. One base away there is no much larger clone; base qualities are not given. These data are taken from a study of blood T cell repertoires in COVID-19 (dated by TCRdb to 2020 to 2021). In terms of the full investigation: Collaborator samples came from the United States, Italy and Spain and covered acute and convalescent phases of COVID-19. The samples were drawn from the first 160 participants of the ongoing ImmuneRACE study and from 950 to 1,500 subjects provided by 6 global collaborators. The sample metadata nearly always contained a de-identified subject ID, COVID-19 status, age in years and sex. HLA class I and class II types, where available, came from metadata supplied by the sample provider rather than from assay-based typing. Deeply sampled blood TCRbeta repertoires from subjects exposed to, actively infected with, or recovered from COVID-19 were included in the dataset. The material from the prospective study consisted of cDNA or gDNA derived from T cells, B-cell-depleted T cells, or PBMCs. The repertoires were made available in a free public database intended to serve as a resource for research on the immune response to SARS-CoV-2.

The immunoSEQ Assay, a bias-controlled multiplex PCR, was used to amplify TCRbeta CDR3 regions from genomic DNA. The paper's processing steps were these. Nucleated cell counts per sample were estimated from amplification of reference gene primers within the assay. Sequence reads were collapsed and filtered to measure the absolute abundance of every unique TCRbeta CDR3 rearrangement. For each sample, productive Simpson clonality was calculated as the square root of Simpson's diversity index over productive rearrangements. TCRdb re-hosts the immuneACCESS table, in-frame sequences only. Its copies lack some clones; in the studies checked, an unresolved V gene accounts for under half of them, and the cause for the rest is not known. Clone size and the V and J calls come from that table; the DNA yielded D and trimming. The sample table lists about 190,000 clones, 80% to 90% of them with a count of one. Around 5.5% of the sample belongs to the ten largest clones.

CDR1 and CDR2 are read off the germline V gene as SGHVS and FQNEAQ. Trimmed from V: 0 bases; trimmed from J: 0 bases; junction bases lacking a gene match: 3. Counted from cysteine to phenylalanine, this CDR3 has 17 amino acids. Of the read, only the CDR3 DNA is kept; its 51 bases are in frame from base 1. Whole blood was collected in K2EDTA tubes by collaborating institutions according to the institutions' own protocols. For TCRbeta analysis, collaborators shipped samples as frozen whole blood, isolated PBMCs, or DNA extracted from either of those sample types. Results the study describes overall, beyond this receptor: The quantity of clinical and demographic metadata differed by source and by participant and was supplied without curation.

Specimen: peripheral blood. The V and J genes are TRBV7-8 and TRBJ2-2; TRBD2 aligns with 8 central bases. This sequence originates from a woman in her 70s with active or convalescent COVID-19. The CDR3 corresponds to CASSLARGASNTGELFF. The sequenced DNA is TGTGCCAGCAGCTTAGCGCGGGGGGCTTCGAACACCGGGGAGCTGTTTTTT.